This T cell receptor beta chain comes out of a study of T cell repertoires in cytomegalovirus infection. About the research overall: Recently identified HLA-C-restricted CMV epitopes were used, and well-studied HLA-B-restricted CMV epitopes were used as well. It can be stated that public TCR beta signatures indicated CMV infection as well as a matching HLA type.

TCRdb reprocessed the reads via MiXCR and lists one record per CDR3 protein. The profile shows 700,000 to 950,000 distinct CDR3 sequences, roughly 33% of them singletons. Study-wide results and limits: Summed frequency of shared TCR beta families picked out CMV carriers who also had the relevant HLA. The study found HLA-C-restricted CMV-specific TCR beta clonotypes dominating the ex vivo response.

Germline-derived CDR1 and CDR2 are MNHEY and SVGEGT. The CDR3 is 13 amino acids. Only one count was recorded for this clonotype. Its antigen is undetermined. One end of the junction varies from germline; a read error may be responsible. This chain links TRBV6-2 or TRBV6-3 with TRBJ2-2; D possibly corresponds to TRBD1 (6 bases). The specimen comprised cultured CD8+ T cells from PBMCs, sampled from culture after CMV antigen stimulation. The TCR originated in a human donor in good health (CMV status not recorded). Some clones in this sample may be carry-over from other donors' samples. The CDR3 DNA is TGTGCCAACAGTACGCAGGGGCACGGGGAGCTGTTTTTT. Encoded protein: CANSTQGHGELFF.